The entry that follows covers one T cell receptor beta chain sequence. The antigen is unknown. Library preparation (for TCRbeta) was performed with unique molecular identifiers. TCRdb independently ran MiXCR on the PCR reads; one entry per CDR3 protein. This sample has hundreds of thousands of distinct CDR3 sequences; 13% occur once, and the top ten carry approximately 2.1%. This sample was taken from a study of T-cell reconstitution after alpha-beta-depleted transplantation in children. General observations from the study: Approximately two months post-transplant, alpha-beta T cells reportedly originated from several hundred expanded graft clones.

J gave up 6 bases and V 4 bases, and 13 bases lay outside the gene matches. Germline CDR1 SGHDT, CDR2 YYEEEE. The CDR3 is 16 residues long. This TCR derives from a male patient younger than 18 who had a stem cell transplant for acute myeloid leukemia, so the T cells may come from the graft donor. V and J are TRBV5-6 and TRBJ2-1, with 7 bases identical to TRBD1. This specimen consisted of PBMCs, mostly from graft donor cells, obtained 360 days after TCRalphabeta/CD19-depleted stem cell transplant. CDR3 DNA sequence: TGTGCCAGCAGCCCTCGACAGGGCCTGGGTGGCAATGAGCAGTTCTTC. Amino acids: CASSPRQGLGGNEQFF.